The 30 T cell receptor beta chains given below trace back to one sample, sequenced in a study of Ad26.COV2.S vaccination and SARS-CoV-2 variants. Using immunoSEQ multiplex PCR, the repertoire was profiled, and TCRdb retains in-frame clones only, with some absent. The data show roughly 400,000 clones, about 90% seen once. Treatment described: roughly 19 received Ad26.COV2.S at low or high dose, single or two shots; five or six received placebo; per-sample allocation not given. Sampling took place 63 days after the first vaccine or placebo injection. Sequenced material: peripheral blood, taken in a trial of Ad26.COV2.S vaccine versus placebo. Source of these receptors: a person aged 18 to 59 who received the Ad26.COV2.S COVID-19 vaccine or a placebo.

This sequence joins TRBV10-2 and TRBJ2-2, with D perhaps given as TRBD1 or TRBD2 (5 bases each). The V end was cut by 5 bases, the J end by 0 bases, with 19 bases between. CDR3 length: 18 amino acids. CDR1 and CDR2 (germline): WSHSY, SAAADI. CDR3 in amino acids: CASSRDPPPITNTGELFF. CDR3 DNA sequence: TGCGCCAGCAGTCGGGACCCGCCTCCCATTACGAACACCGGGGAGCTGTTTTTT.

The chain joins TRBV29-1 to TRBJ2-7, with 8 bases fitting TRBD2. J gave up 11 bases and V 5 bases, and 14 bases lay outside the gene matches. Germline V gene data show CDR1 as SQVTM and CDR2 as ANQGSEA. This CDR3 comprises 13 residues. CDR3 bases: TGCAGCGTTAGTGAGGGAGCGGGGGCCTCGGAGTACTTC. Translation gives CSVSEGAGASEYF.

J is TRBJ2-2 and V is TRBV19; TRBD2 agrees at 8 bases. Germline CDR1 and CDR2: LNHDA and SQIVND (reference sequence). V shed 2 bases and J 5 bases; nucleotides not matched to a gene: 7. The length of the CDR3 is 16 residues. The CDR3 DNA is TGTGCCAGTAGTATATCGCGGGGGGTACCTACCGGGGAGCTGTTTTTT. Amino acids: CASSISRGVPTGELFF.

V gene TRBV6-1 combines with J gene TRBJ1-5; D is uncertain. V shed 2 bases and J shed 6 bases, with 11 bases lying between them. Germline CDR1 MNHNS, CDR2 SASEGT. This CDR3 has 14 residues. This chain's CDR3 is CASSEFSNRQPQHF. The CDR3 DNA follows: TGTGCCAGCAGTGAATTCTCGAATCGTCAGCCCCAGCATTTT.

The chain links TRBV11-2 to TRBJ2-7; 11 bases agree with TRBD1. This CDR3 has 13 amino acids. J was trimmed by 4 bases and V by 6 bases; bases with no gene match: 2. The germline CDR1 and CDR2 sequences are SGHAT and FQNNGV. The CDR3 sequence is CASSWDRGYEQYF. For the CDR3, the DNA is TGTGCCAGCAGTTGGGACAGGGGGTACGAGCAGTACTTC.

The chain carries TRBV5-6 and TRBJ1-6; tentative D call: TRBD1 (5 bases). CDR1 and CDR2 (germline): SGHDT, YYEEEE. The ends were cut back, 0 bases at V and 10 bases at J, with 14 bases in the middle. The CDR3 extends over 15 amino acids. CDR3 sequence reads: CASSLESAGKSPLHF. The CDR3 coding sequence is TGTGCCAGCAGCTTGGAATCGGCAGGGAAATCACCCCTCCACTTT.

The chain has TRBV27 and TRBJ2-7; D is unresolved. Germline V gene data show CDR1 as MNHEY and CDR2 as SMNVEV (reference sequence). The CDR3 totals 14 residues. The V end was cut by 6 bases, the J end by 4 bases, with 16 bases between. The DNA of the CDR3 is TGTGCCAGCAGACCGACGGCCCATGGGTACGAGCAGTACTTC. Its translation is CASRPTAHGYEQYF.

CDR3 sequence reads: CASSRGQHRATNEKLFF. The CDR3, as DNA: TGTGCCAGCTCCCGTGGGCAGCACCGGGCGACTAATGAAAAACTGTTTTTT. The chain links TRBV18 to TRBJ1-4; no clear D gene. V lost 6 bases and J lost 2, with 19 bases in between. Germline V gives CDR1 KGHSH, CDR2 LQKENI. The CDR3 loop spans 17 amino acids. Using reference TRBV18 and TRBJ1-4 for the parts outside the CDR3, the full variable domain is NAGVMQNPRHLVRRRGQEARLRCSPMKGHSHVYWYRQLPEEGLKFMVYLQKENIIDESGMPKERFSAEFPKEGPSILRIQQVVRGDSAAYFCASSRGQHRATNEKLFFGSGTQLSVL.

The chain employs TRBV29-1 and TRBJ2-5, with 11 bases identical to TRBD2. With 3 bases clipped from V and 4 bases from J, the junction kept 7 bases outside the gene matches. Per germline, CDR1 SQVTM and CDR2 ANQGSEA. The CDR3 is made up of 15 amino acids. The CDR3 DNA reads as TGCAGCGTTGAGATTTTAGCGGGGGGGCGAGAGACCCAGTACTTC. Protein sequence: CSVEILAGGRETQYF.

This clone was counted once. The genes are TRBV4-3 and TRBJ2-6; D gene unclear. CDR1 is LGHNA, CDR2 YSLEER, per germline. This CDR3 has 18 amino acids. Between the trimmed V and J ends, which lost 2 bases and 2 bases, there was a span of 16 bases. As DNA, the CDR3 is TGCGCCAGCAGCCAATCGACGTTCTTCACTCCTGGGGCCAACGTCCTGACTTTC. It specifies CASSQSTFFTPGANVLTF.

This clone has just a few counts. V usage is TRBV5-1 and J usage is TRBJ2-2; the match to TRBD1 covers 8 bases. The V gene end was trimmed by 0 bases and the J gene end by 7 bases; junction bases not matched to a gene: 8. The CDR3 spans 16 residues. Germline assignment: CDR1 SGHRS and CDR2 YFSETQ. DNA of the CDR3: TGCGCCAGCAGCTTGGATGGACAGGGTACGGTCGGGGAGCTGTTTTTT. This codes for CASSLDGQGTVGELFF.

This rearrangement joins TRBV11-2 to TRBJ2-7; either TRBD1 or TRBD2 may supply D (5 bases each). Germline V CDR1 and CDR2: SGHAT, FQNNGV. V shed 5 bases and J shed 7 bases, with 24 bases lying between them. This CDR3 is 16 amino acids long. The CDR3, as DNA: TGTGCCAGCAGCGGAACGTACGGGGCCTCGGCCGAGGAGCAGTACTTC. Translating gives CASSGTYGASAEEQYF.

V gene TRBV4-3 combines with J gene TRBJ2-7, with 9 bases aligning to TRBD1. Trimming cost V 4 bases and J 1 base; bases outside gene matches: 11. Germline values: CDR1 LGHNA, CDR2 YSLEER. The length of the CDR3 is 17 residues. DNA of the CDR3: TGCGCCAGCAGCCTTGCTCGTTGGGGACAGGGTTCCTACGAGCAGTACTTC. Its translation is CASSLARWGQGSYEQYF.

This clone was seen a single time. The rearrangement links TRBV6-5 to TRBJ2-7; TRBD1 matches at 11 bases. In germline, CDR1 is MNHEY, CDR2 SVGAGI. V gave up 4 bases and J gave up 6 bases; unmatched junction bases: 2. This CDR3 contains 13 residues. CDR3 DNA sequence: TGTGCCAGCAGTTCGGACAGGGGGCGCGAGCAGTACTTC. Protein product: CASSSDRGREQYF.

This sequence joins TRBV27 and TRBJ2-2; no firm D call. V was cut by 4 bases and J by 0 bases, with 6 bases left in between. The CDR3 totals 14 residues. From germline, CDR1 is MNHEY and CDR2 SMNVEV (reference sequence). The CDR3: CASSWLTNTGELFF. CDR3 nucleotide sequence: TGTGCCAGCAGTTGGCTTACGAACACCGGGGAGCTGTTTTTT.

The chain couples TRBV27 to TRBJ1-5; D is unresolved. In germline, CDR1 is MNHEY, CDR2 SMNVEV (reference sequence). V was clipped by 5 bases and J by 1 base, with 15 bases between them. The CDR3 loop spans 16 amino acids. Written as DNA, the CDR3 is TGTGCCAGCAGTAGAAACCTGGGTGGGAGCAATCAGCCCCAGCATTTT. It is translated as CASSRNLGGSNQPQHF.

CDR3 in amino acids: CASSTGQAYTGELFF. The CDR3 bases are TGTGCCAGCAGCACAGGACAGGCGTACACCGGGGAGCTGTTTTTT. The V and J genes are TRBV7-2 and TRBJ2-2, with 7 positions matching TRBD1. With 5 bases clipped from V and 3 bases from J, the junction kept 6 bases outside the gene matches. Germline CDR1 SGHTA, CDR2 FQGNSA. This CDR3 has 15 residues.

The chain has TRBV19 and TRBJ1-3; D unclear. Trimming stripped 2 bases from V and 0 bases from J, with 8 bases between. Germline V CDR1 and CDR2: LNHDA, SQIVND (reference sequence). This CDR3 is 15 amino acids long. The CDR3 DNA reads as TGTGCCAGTAGTATAAATACAGACTCTGGAAACACCATATATTTT. Translated: CASSINTDSGNTIYF.

Written as DNA, the CDR3 is TGTGCCAGCAGTTCCCGACAGGACACCGGGGAGCTGTTTTTT. This gives the protein CASSSRQDTGELFF. This sequence joins TRBV6-2 or TRBV6-3 and TRBJ2-2; weak D call: TRBD1 (6 bases). The ends were cut back, 4 bases at V and 3 bases at J, with 9 bases in the middle. The CDR3 loop spans 14 amino acids. CDR1 is MNHEY, CDR2 SVGEGT, per germline.

This clone was seen only once. The chain employs TRBV4-3 and TRBJ1-1; D is possibly TRBD1 (6 bases). Germline CDR1 LGHNA, CDR2 YSLEER. The CDR3 spans 14 residues. V was trimmed by 6 bases and J by 0 bases, leaving 11 bases between them. DNA for the CDR3: TGCGCCAGCAGTCGTCAGGGGCTGAACACTGAAGCTTTCTTT. Protein product: CASSRQGLNTEAFF.

The chain combines TRBV28 with TRBJ1-4; TRBD1 might be the D (6 bases). This CDR3 is built from 15 residues. Germline lookup yields CDR1 MDHEN and CDR2 SYDVKM. V was clipped by 6 bases and J by 4 bases, with 15 bases between them. In DNA, the CDR3 is TGTGCCAGCAGGCCCGGGACACCCAGTAATGAAAAACTGTTTTTT. Residues: CASRPGTPSNEKLFF.

The chain links TRBV7-9 to TRBJ1-2, with no clear D. Germline V lookup: CDR1 SEHNR, CDR2 FQNEAQ (reference sequence). The V end lost 5 bases, the J end lost 10 bases, and 26 bases lay between the germline ends. This CDR3 is 16 amino acids long. The CDR3 here is CASSPTALRYTAFYTF. The CDR3 nucleotides are TGTGCCAGCAGCCCAACGGCCCTACGTTATACGGCGTTCTACACCTTC.

This clone was seen a single time. The V gene is TRBV4-3, the J gene TRBJ2-1, with TRBD2 identical over 8 bases. The ends lost 0 bases at V and 5 bases at J; junction bases unmatched: 6. This CDR3 contains 16 residues. Germline V CDR1 and CDR2: LGHNA, YSLEER. The CDR3 nucleotides are TGCGCCAGCAGCCAAGAGCCAGGCGGGGGGCACAATGAGCAGTTCTTC. It translates to CASSQEPGGGHNEQFF.

This chain connects TRBV10-2 to TRBJ1-5; D unclear. The CDR3 extends over 16 amino acids. Germline loops: CDR1 WSHSY, CDR2 SAAADI. Trimming stripped 7 bases from V and 3 bases from J, with 19 bases between. The CDR3 loop reads CASTASGAVLNQPQHF. CDR3 DNA sequence: TGCGCCAGCACCGCATCGGGAGCAGTTCTCAATCAGCCCCAGCATTTT.

This chain uses TRBV24-1 with TRBJ2-1, with D perhaps matching TRBD2 (5 bases). Germline CDR1 reads KGHDR; CDR2 reads SFDVKD. This CDR3 spans 16 amino acids. Trimming stripped 5 bases from V and 1 base from J, with 14 bases between. CDR3 DNA sequence: TGTGCCACCAGTGCCTACAGTCCGGGGTCCTACAATGAGCAGTTCTTC. The encoded protein is CATSAYSPGSYNEQFF.

The rearrangement uses TRBV12-3 or TRBV12-4 and TRBJ1-2, with D possibly matching TRBD1 (6 bases). This CDR3 has 12 amino acids. V shed 7 bases and J shed 5 bases, with 11 bases lying between them. CDR3 coding DNA: TGTGCCAGCAAACTAACAGGGTATGGCTACACCTTC. Its translation: CASKLTGYGYTF.

Written as DNA, the CDR3 is TGTGCCAGTAGTCTTCCGGGACTTAGCACAGATACGCAGTATTTT. This gives the protein CASSLPGLSTDTQYF. The chain employs TRBV19 and TRBJ2-3; possibly TRBD2 for D (6 bases). The germline gives CDR1 LNHDA, CDR2 SQIVND (reference sequence). The CDR3 is 15 residues long. V was trimmed by 5 bases and J by 0 bases, leaving 12 bases between them.

This rearrangement joins TRBV27 to TRBJ2-7, with D tentatively TRBD1 (6 bases). V was trimmed by 2 bases and J by 3 bases, leaving 11 bases between them. This CDR3 has 14 residues. CDR1 and CDR2 from the germline V gene are MNHEY and SMNVEV (reference sequence). CDR3 residues: CASSLRGGRYEQYF. The CDR3 nucleotides read TGTGCCAGCAGTTTACGAGGGGGTCGCTACGAGCAGTACTTC.

The J gene is TRBJ1-1, the V gene TRBV7-2; TRBD1 might be the D (5 bases). The V gene lost 5 bases and the J gene lost 0 bases, with 10 bases spanning the gap. The length of the CDR3 is 14 residues. CDR1 and CDR2 (germline): SGHTA, FQGNSA. The CDR3 here is CASSAGRVNTEAFF. For the CDR3, the DNA is TGTGCCAGCAGCGCGGGACGGGTGAACACTGAAGCTTTCTTT.

This chain links TRBV5-1 with TRBJ2-1, with TRBD1 matching 7 bases. Per germline, CDR1 SGHRS and CDR2 YFSETQ. This CDR3 contains 14 residues. Trimming cost V 0 bases and J 8 bases; bases outside gene matches: 5. The CDR3 DNA reads TGCGCCAGCAGCTTGGGACAGGGTGGTGATGAGCAGTTCTTC. Translating gives CASSLGQGGDEQFF.